The T cell receptor (beta chain) described here comes from a study of T cell clonotyping in hematopoietic cell transplantation. A remark on this clone: No antigen is known for it.

Blood collection times were about day -28 and days 30, 100, 180 posttransplant. Some clones are missing from TCRdb's copy, which holds only in-frame ones; the method was immunoSEQ multiplex PCR. The repertoire holds some 5,100 clones, less than 30% seen once, with roughly an eighth in the top ten. Trimming removed 3 bases at V and 4 bases at J, with 12 bases between. The CDR3 is 14 residues long. Germline values: CDR1 MDHEN, CDR2 SYDVKM. Study-wide results and limits: Broader posttransplant TCR repertoire diversity was predicted by graft donor and pretransplant recipient Inverse Simpson Index values. After transplant, recipient diversity fell while pathologically expanded clonotypes grew through day 180.

This receptor was obtained from a male patient between 40 and 50 years old who had an allogeneic stem cell transplant from an unrelated donor, so the T cells may come from the graft donor. Some clones in this sample may be carry-over from other donors' samples. The material sequenced was peripheral blood mononuclear cells, taken 180 days after allogeneic stem cell transplant. This rearrangement joins TRBV28 to TRBJ1-2, with a possible D match to TRBD1 (6 bases). The CDR3 loop reads CASSFPQGLYGYTF. The CDR3 region has the DNA TGTGCCAGCAGTTTCCCACAGGGACTCTATGGCTACACCTTC.